What follows is one T cell receptor (beta chain) and its context. Its recognized antigen is unknown. The read ends 3 residues shy of where the CDR3 ends; the end is completed using the germline J gene. According to the germline V gene, CDR1 reads MNHEY and CDR2 reads SVGEGT. Trimming costs V 5 bases and J 0 bases, and their ends lie 15 bases apart. The cysteine opens and the phenylalanine closes a CDR3 of 16 amino acids. Sequencing covers 39 bases of the CDR3, shown here with the frame starting at base 1. TCR beta CDR3 regions were amplified by multiplex PCR using the immunoSEQ assay from an average of about 1,200 ng genomic DNA per sample. Primer bias was corrected in the assay by using a complete synthetic TCR repertoire to establish an amplification baseline. The amplicons were sequenced using the Illumina platform. The paper's processing steps were these. Sequence errors were corrected by clustering with frequency ratios and a modified nearest-neighbor algorithm, and the sequences were then analyzed in the immunoSEQ Analyzer using IMGT gene definitions. At each rarefaction depth, TCR richness and evenness were averaged across 20 rarefaction repeats, and any sample with fewer sequences than the depth was left out. V, D and J gene relative abundances were compared between groups with Wilcoxon rank sum tests, applying FDR correction. Blinded duplicates gave an intraclass correlation of under 97% for TCR richness and an average of about 74% across over 55 gene segments. This is the immuneACCESS table as TCRdb keeps it, with only in-frame sequences that have V and J called. A part of the clones is gone; compared with another copy, unresolved V genes explain less than half, and the rest is unexplained. V and J calls and clone size are copied from that table; D and trimming were computed from the DNA. This sample's clone table shows 25,000 to 30,000 clones. Jointly, the top ten make up 15% to 20% of the sample.

The data were taken from a study of T cells in women clearing cervical HPV infection (dated by TCRdb to 2016 to 2019). Study-wide context: The cases were some 27 women with histologically confirmed HPV16-related CIN3 or worse, and 2 of these cases were invasive cancers. The controls were about 26 women whose single incident HPV16 infection cleared within 12 months with no development of precancer or cancer. Blood from cases was collected at the visit at which the lesion was first identified, whereas blood from controls was collected once infection was no longer detected. For cases, the median interval between lesion detection and blood sampling was more than 130 days, with an interquartile range of roughly 85 to 220 days. Since HLA typing was available for only a few women, HLA type could not be ruled out as a confounder. This exploratory proof-of-principle case-control study, nested within the Guanacaste HPV Natural History Study in Costa Rica, compared TCR repertoires among women with different cervical HPV16 outcomes. Cases and controls were matched on age within five years and on year of sample collection. A median age of 34 years was observed in cases versus 38 to 45 in controls, and no significant differences in baseline characteristics were found. The parent cohort enrolled roughly 9,400 women aged 18 or older in Guanacaste, Costa Rica, in about 1992 to 1995 and followed the women for more than six years. Five blinded duplicates per group were added as quality controls, giving around 60 samples: around 50 participants and approximately ten replicates. What the research found in general, with its limitations: Whether associations preceded infection or resulted from infection could not be shown with the cross-sectional design, and effector/memory subsets and HPV-specific T cells were not isolated. T-cell numbers per sample were unknown, so richness differences could reflect varying T-cell content rather than repertoire biology. By combining richness with V gene abundances, random forest classifiers separated cases from controls with an estimated AUC of around 0.85. TRBV6-7 relative abundance was lower in cases than in controls (around 0.11% versus 0.15%; Bonferroni P = 0.0008). CIN3+ cases had significantly higher TCR repertoire richness than controls across sequencing depths, but evenness did not differ between the groups.

Every participant had a single incident cervical HPV16 infection, and prevalent HPV16 infections were excluded. Cervical HPV DNA was detected with MY09/MY11 PCR, and genotyping was done with dot-blot hybridization. About 14 mL of heparinized blood was centrifuged, after which the buffy coat was aliquoted, frozen at -30 degrees C, and then stored at -80 degrees C. QIAGEN kits were used to extract genomic DNA from the buffy coat specimens. Here the chain combines TRBV6-2 or TRBV6-3 and TRBJ2-3; there is no confident call for the D gene. Input material: blood buffy coat. This clonotype originated in a woman between 18 and 69 years old with a cervical HPV16 infection that either progressed to CIN3+ or cleared (not recorded which). The CDR3 has the sequence CASSGGSYSSTDTQYF. The sequenced part of the CDR3 DNA is TGTGCCAGCAGTGGTGGGTCCTACAGTAGCACAGATACG.